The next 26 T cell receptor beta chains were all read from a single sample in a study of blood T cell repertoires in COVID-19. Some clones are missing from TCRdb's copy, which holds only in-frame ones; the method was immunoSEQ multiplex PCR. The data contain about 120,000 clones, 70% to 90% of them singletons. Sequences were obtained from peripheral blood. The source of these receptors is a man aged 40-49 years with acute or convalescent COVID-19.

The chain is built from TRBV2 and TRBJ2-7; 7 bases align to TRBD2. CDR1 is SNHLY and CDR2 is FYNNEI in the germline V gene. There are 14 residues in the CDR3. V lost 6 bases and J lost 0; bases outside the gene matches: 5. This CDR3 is CASRVLADSYEQYF. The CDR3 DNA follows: TGTGCCAGCAGGGTGCTAGCGGACTCCTACGAGCAGTACTTC. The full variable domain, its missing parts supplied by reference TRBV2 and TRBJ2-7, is EPEVTQTPSHQVTQMGQEVILRCVPISNHLYFYWYRQILGQKVEFLVSFYNNEISEKSEIFDDQFSVERPDGSNFTLKIRSTKLEDSAMYFCASRVLADSYEQYFGPGTRLTVT.

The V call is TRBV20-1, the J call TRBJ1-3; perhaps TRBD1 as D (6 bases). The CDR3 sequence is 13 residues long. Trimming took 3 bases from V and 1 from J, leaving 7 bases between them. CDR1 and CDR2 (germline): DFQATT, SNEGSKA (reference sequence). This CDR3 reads CSASTGSGNTIYF. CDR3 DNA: TGCAGTGCTAGTACAGGGTCTGGAAACACCATATATTTT.

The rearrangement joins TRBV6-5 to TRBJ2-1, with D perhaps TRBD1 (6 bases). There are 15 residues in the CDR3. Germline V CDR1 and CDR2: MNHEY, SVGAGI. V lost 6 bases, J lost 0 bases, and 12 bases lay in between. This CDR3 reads CASRTTGSSYNEQFF. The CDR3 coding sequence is TGTGCCAGCAGGACCACAGGGAGCTCCTACAATGAGCAGTTCTTC.

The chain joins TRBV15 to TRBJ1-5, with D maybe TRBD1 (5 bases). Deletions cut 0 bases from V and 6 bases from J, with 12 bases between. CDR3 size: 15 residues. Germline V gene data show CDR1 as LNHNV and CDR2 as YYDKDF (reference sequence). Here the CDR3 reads CATSRDRRTIQPQHF. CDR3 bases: TGTGCCACCAGCAGAGATAGAAGGACAATTCAGCCCCAGCATTTT.

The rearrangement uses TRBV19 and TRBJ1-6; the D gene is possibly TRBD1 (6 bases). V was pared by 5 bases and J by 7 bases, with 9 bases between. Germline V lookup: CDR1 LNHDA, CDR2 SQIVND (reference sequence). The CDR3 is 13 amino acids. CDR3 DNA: TGTGCCAGTAGTTGGACAGAGAATTCACCCCTCCACTTT. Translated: CASSWTENSPLHF.

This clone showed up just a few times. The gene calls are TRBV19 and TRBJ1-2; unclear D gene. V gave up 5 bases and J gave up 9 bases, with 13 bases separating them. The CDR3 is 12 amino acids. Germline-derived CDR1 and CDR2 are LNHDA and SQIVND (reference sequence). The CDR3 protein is CASSPRVGRYTF. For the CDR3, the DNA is TGTGCCAGTAGTCCCCGGGTCGGCCGCTACACCTTC.

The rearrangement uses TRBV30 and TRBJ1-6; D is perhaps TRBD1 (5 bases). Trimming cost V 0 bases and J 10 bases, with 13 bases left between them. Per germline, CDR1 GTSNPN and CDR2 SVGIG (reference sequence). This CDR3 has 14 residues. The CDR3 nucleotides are TGTGCCTGGAGTGTAGCAGGGTTGGGCTCACCCCTCCACTTT. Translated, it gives CAWSVAGLGSPLHF.

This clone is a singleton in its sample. Here the CDR3 reads CASSPGQGSEQYF. In DNA form, the CDR3 reads TGTGCCAGCTCACCGGGACAGGGATCCGAGCAGTACTTC. The chain employs TRBV18 and TRBJ2-7; 9 bases match TRBD1. Germline-derived CDR1 and CDR2 are KGHSH and LQKENI. Trimming removed 3 bases from V and 6 bases from J; junction bases left unmatched: 3. There are 13 residues in the CDR3.

The CDR3 region is CASSLPGTRVREQYF. DNA for the CDR3: TGTGCCAGCAGCTTACCCGGGACACGGGTCCGCGAGCAGTACTTC. The chain has TRBV5-6 and TRBJ2-7; TRBD1 is a possible D gene (6 bases). Trimming took off 2 bases at V and 6 bases at J, with 18 bases between the two ends. Germline values: CDR1 SGHDT, CDR2 YYEEEE. CDR3 size: 15 residues.

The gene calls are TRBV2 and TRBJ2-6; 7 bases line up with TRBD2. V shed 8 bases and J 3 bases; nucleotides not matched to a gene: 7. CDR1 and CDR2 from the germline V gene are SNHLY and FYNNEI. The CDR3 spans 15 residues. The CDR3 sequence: CASRREGGGANVLTF. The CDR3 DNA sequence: TGTGCCAGCCGCAGGGAGGGAGGTGGGGCCAACGTCCTGACTTTC.

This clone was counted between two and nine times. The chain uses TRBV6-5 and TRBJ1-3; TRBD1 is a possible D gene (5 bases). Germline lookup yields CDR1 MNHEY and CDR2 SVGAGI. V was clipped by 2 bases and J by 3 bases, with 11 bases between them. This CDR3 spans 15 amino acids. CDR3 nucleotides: TGTGCCAGCAGTTACGGGGGAGGAATTGGAAACACCATATATTTT. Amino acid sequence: CASSYGGGIGNTIYF.

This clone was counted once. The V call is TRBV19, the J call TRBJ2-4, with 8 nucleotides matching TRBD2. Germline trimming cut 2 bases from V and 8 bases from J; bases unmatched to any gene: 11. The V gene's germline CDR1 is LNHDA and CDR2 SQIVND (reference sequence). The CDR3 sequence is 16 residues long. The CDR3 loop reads CASSIQGRGGLDIQYF. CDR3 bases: TGTGCCAGTAGTATACAAGGACGGGGGGGATTGGACATTCAGTACTTC.

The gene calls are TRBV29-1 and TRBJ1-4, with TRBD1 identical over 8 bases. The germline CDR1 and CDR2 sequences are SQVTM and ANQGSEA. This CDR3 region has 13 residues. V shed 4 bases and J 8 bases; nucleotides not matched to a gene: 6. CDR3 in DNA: TGCAGCGTTGGGACAGGGCGAAAGGAAAAACTGTTTTTT. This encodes CSVGTGRKEKLFF. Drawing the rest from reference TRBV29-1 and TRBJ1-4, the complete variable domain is SAVISQKPSRDICQRGTSLTIQCQVDSQVTMMFWYRQQPGQSLTLIATANQGSEATYESGFVIDKFPISRPNLTFSTLTVSNMSPEDSSIYLCSVGTGRKEKLFFGSGTQLSVL.

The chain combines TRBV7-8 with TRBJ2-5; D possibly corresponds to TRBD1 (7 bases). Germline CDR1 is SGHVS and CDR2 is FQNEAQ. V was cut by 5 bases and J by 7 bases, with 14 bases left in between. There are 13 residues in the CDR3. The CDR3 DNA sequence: TGTGCCAGCAGCGCTCGACAGGGAGGGACCCAGTACTTC. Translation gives CASSARQGGTQYF. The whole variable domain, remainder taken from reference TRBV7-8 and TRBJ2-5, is GAGVSQSPRYKVAKRGQDVALRCDPISGHVSLFWYQQALGQGPEFLTYFQNEAQLDKSGLPSDRFFAERPEGSVSTLKIQRTQQEDSAVYLCASSARQGGTQYFGPGTRLLVL.

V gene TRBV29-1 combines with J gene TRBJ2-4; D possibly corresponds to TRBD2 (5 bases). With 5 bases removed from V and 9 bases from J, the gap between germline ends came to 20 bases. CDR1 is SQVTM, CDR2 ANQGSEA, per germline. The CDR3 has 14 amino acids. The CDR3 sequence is CSVFPPQREGIQYF. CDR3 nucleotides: TGCAGCGTTTTTCCCCCGCAACGAGAGGGCATTCAGTACTTC.

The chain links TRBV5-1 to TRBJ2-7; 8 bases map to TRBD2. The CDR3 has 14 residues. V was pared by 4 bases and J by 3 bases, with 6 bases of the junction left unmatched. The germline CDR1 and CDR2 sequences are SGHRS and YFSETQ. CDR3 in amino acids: CASSLSGLVYEQYF. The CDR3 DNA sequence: TGCGCCAGCAGCCTTTCGGGACTAGTCTACGAGCAGTACTTC.

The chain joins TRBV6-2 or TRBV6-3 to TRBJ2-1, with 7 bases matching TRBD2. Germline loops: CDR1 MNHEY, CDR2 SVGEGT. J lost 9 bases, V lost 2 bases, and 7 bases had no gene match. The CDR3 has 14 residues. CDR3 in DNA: TGTGCCAGCAGTTACGCGGGAGTGCTGGGTGAGCAGTTCTTC. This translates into CASSYAGVLGEQFF.

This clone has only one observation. The CDR3, as DNA: TGTGCCAGCAGCTTAGATGGGGCGTTAGCGGCGCGGGATACGCAGTATTTT. Its translation: CASSLDGALAARDTQYF. J is TRBJ2-3 and V is TRBV7-9; weak D call: TRBD2 (6 bases). Germline V gene lookup returns CDR1 SEHNR and CDR2 FQNEAQ (reference sequence). The V and J ends lost 1 base and 6 bases respectively, with 20 bases between them. The CDR3 length is 17 residues. Drawing the rest from reference TRBV7-9 and TRBJ2-3, the complete variable domain is DTGVSQNPRHKITKRGQNVTFRCDPISEHNRLYWYRQTLGQGPEFLTYFQNEAQLEKSRLLSDRFSAERPKGSFSTLEIQRTEQGDSAMYLCASSLDGALAARDTQYFGPGTRLTVL.

The CDR3 region is CASSLGQGGFYEQYF. The CDR3 bases are TGTGCCAGCAGCTTAGGACAGGGCGGGTTCTACGAGCAGTACTTC. V gene TRBV7-2 combines with J gene TRBJ2-7; 7 positions agree with TRBD1. V shed 1 base, J shed 3 bases, and the junction held 6 bases outside the gene matches. CDR1 and CDR2 from the germline V gene are SGHTA and FQGNSA. CDR3 size: 15 residues.

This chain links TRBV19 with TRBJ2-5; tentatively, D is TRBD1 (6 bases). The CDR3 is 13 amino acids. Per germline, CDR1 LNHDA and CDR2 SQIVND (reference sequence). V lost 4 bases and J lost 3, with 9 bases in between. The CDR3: CASSRDRKETQYF. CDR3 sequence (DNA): TGTGCCAGTAGTAGAGACAGGAAAGAGACCCAGTACTTC. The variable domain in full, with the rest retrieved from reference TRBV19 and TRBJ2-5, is DGGITQSPKYLFRKEGQNVTLSCEQNLNHDAMYWYRQDPGQGLRLIYYSQIVNDFQKGDIAEGYSVSREKKESFPLTVTSAQKNPTAFYLCASSRDRKETQYFGPGTRLLVL.

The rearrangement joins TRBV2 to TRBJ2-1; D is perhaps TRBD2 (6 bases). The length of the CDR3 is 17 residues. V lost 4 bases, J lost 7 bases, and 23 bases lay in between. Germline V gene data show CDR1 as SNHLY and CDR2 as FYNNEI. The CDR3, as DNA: TGTGCCAGCAGTGGGGGACTTAGTGGGGGAACCGAAAATGAGCAGTTCTTC. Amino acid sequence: CASSGGLSGGTENEQFF.

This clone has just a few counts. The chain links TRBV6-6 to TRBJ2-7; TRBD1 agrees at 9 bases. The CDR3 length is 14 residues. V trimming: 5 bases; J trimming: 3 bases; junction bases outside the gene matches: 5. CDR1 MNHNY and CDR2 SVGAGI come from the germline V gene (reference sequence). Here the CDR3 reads CASSGTGGVYEQYF. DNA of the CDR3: TGTGCCAGCAGTGGCACAGGGGGCGTCTACGAGCAGTACTTC.

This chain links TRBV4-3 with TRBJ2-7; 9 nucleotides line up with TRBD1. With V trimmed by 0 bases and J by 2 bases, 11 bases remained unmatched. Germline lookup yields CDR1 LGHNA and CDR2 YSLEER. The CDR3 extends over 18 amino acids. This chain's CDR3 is CASSQDRGPGTGTYEQYF. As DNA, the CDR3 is TGCGCCAGCAGCCAAGATAGAGGTCCGGGGACAGGGACCTACGAGCAGTACTTC.

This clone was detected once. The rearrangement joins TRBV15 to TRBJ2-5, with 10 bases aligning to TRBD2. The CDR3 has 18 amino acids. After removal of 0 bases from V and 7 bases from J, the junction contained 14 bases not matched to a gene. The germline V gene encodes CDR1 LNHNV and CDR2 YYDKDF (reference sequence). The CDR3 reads CATSRERAGGSELRTQYF. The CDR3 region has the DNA TGTGCCACCAGCAGAGAACGAGCGGGAGGGTCCGAACTGCGGACCCAGTACTTC.

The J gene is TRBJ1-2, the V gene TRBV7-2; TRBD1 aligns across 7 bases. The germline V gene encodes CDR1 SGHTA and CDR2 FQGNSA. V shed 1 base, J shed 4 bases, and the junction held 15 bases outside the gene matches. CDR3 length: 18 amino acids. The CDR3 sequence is CASSLGAERGRLFYGYTF. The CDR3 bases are TGTGCCAGCAGCTTAGGGGCGGAGAGGGGGCGCTTATTCTATGGCTACACCTTC. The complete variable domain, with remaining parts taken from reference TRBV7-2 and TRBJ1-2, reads GAGVSQSPSNKVTEKGKDVELRCDPISGHTALYWYRQSLGQGLEFLIYFQGNSAPDKSGLPSDRFSAERTGGSVSTLTIQRTQQEDSAVYLCASSLGAERGRLFYGYTFGSGTRLTVV.

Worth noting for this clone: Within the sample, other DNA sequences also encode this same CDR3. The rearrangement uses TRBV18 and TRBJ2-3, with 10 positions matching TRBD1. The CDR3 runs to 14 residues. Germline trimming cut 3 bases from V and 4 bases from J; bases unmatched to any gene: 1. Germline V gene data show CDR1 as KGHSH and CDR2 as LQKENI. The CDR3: CASSPGQGADTQYF. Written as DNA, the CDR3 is TGTGCCAGCTCACCCGGACAGGGGGCAGATACGCAGTATTTT.